The 6 T cell receptor beta chains presented below share a single source sample, sequenced in a study of blood T cell repertoires in COVID-19. The table came from immunoSEQ multiplex PCR; TCRdb's copy has only in-frame clones and leaves some out. The repertoire consists of some 100,000 clones, with approximately 84% occurring once and the leading ten covering approximately 7%. Specimen: peripheral blood. The receptors derive from a woman aged 45 to 65 with acute or convalescent COVID-19.

The chain has TRBV6-5 and TRBJ1-5; D unresolved. Germline V CDR1 and CDR2: MNHEY, SVGAGI. The CDR3 loop spans 15 amino acids. V was shortened by 6 bases and J by 5 bases, with 17 bases between the two germline ends. The CDR3 coding sequence is TGTGCCAGCAGAGGAGGGCAGGCCCCGGATCAGCCCCAGCATTTT. Translating gives CASRGGQAPDQPQHF.

The chain couples TRBV18 to TRBJ2-5; 10 bases line up with TRBD2. Germline CDR1 reads KGHSH; CDR2 reads LQKENI. J lost 4 bases, V lost 3 bases, and 2 bases had no gene match. The CDR3 is made up of 14 amino acids. The CDR3 is CASSPASGGETQYF. The CDR3, as DNA: TGTGCCAGCTCACCGGCTAGCGGGGGAGAGACCCAGTACTTC. Variable domain in full (rest from reference TRBV18 and TRBJ2-5): NAGVMQNPRHLVRRRGQEARLRCSPMKGHSHVYWYRQLPEEGLKFMVYLQKENIIDESGMPKERFSAEFPKEGPSILRIQQVVRGDSAAYFCASSPASGGETQYFGPGTRLLVL.

The rearrangement joins TRBV3-1 (or the pseudogene TRBV3-2) to TRBJ2-5; 7 positions agree with TRBD2. This CDR3 comprises 17 residues. V lost 3 bases, J lost 0 bases, and 10 bases stayed unmatched. Germline V gene lookup returns CDR1 LGHDT and CDR2 YNNKEL (reference sequence). The CDR3: CASSQPGTKKYQETQYF. The CDR3 region has the DNA TGTGCCAGCAGCCAGCCCGGGACTAAGAAGTACCAAGAGACCCAGTACTTC.

This chain uses TRBV7-3 with TRBJ2-1, with 8 bases aligning to TRBD2. After removal of 3 bases from V and 6 bases from J, the junction contained 10 bases not matched to a gene. CDR1 is SGHTA, CDR2 FQGTGA, per germline. This CDR3 has 16 amino acids. CDR3 DNA sequence: TGTGCCAGCAGCTTGGGTACGGGGGGGCCGTCCAATGAGCAGTTCTTC. It yields the protein CASSLGTGGPSNEQFF.

This clone was picked up one time. This sequence joins TRBV10-3 and TRBJ1-1; D unresolved. CDR3 size: 12 residues. Deletions cut 4 bases from V and 4 bases from J, with 7 bases between. Germline CDR1 is ENHRY and CDR2 is SYGVKD. The CDR3 DNA reads TGTGCCATCAGTGGGGGAGCCACTGAAGCTTTCTTT. Protein sequence: CAISGGATEAFF.

This sequence joins TRBV5-4 and TRBJ1-2; D is unclear. Trimming removed 4 bases at V and 1 base at J, with 20 bases between. CDR1 is SGHNT, CDR2 YYREEE, per germline (reference sequence). The CDR3 is made up of 17 amino acids. CDR3: CASSPTLTRPDNYGYTF. CDR3 in DNA: TGTGCCAGCAGCCCCACCCTGACACGTCCGGATAACTATGGCTACACCTTC.